The present T cell receptor beta chain was sequenced within a study of blood T cells in healthy people across ages. Next came a second PCR, run for roughly 7 to 12 cycles, which used a sample-barcoded 5' primer along with a J-beta primer mix. CDR3-containing paired-end reads numbering at least 2.5 million came from each sample. TCRdb ran MiXCR on the 5' RACE reads and lists one entry per CDR3 protein. The sample yields 630,000 or so distinct CDR3 sequences, approximately 30% seen once. This clonotype was picked up many times. The V and J ends lost 2 bases and 4 bases respectively, with 13 bases between them. The CDR3 contains 15 residues. Germline V gene sequence: CDR1 SGHTA, CDR2 FQGNSA. Those donating, healthy Caucasian individuals from Russia, were aged about 6 to 90.

The chain joins TRBV7-2 to TRBJ2-3, with D possibly called TRBD1 or TRBD2 (5 bases each). The sequenced material came from blood. The receptor was derived from a woman older than 75 in good health. The CDR3 sequence: CASSLTSRGADTQYF. CDR3 DNA sequence: TGTGCCAGCAGCTTAACCTCACGGGGCGCAGATACGCAGTATTTT.